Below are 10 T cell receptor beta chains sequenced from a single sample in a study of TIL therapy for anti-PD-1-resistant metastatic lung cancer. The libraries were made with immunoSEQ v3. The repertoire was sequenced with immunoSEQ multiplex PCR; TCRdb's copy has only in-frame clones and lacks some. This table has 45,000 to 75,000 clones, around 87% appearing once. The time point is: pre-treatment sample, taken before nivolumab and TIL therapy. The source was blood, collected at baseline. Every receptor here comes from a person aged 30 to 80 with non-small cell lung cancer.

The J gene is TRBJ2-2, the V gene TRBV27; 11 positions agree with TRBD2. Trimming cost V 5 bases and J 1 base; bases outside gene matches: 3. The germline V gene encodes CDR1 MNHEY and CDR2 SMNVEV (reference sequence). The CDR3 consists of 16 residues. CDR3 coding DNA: TGTGCCAGCAGTGTTCTAGCGGGAGGGAACACCGGGGAGCTGTTTTTT. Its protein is CASSVLAGGNTGELFF.

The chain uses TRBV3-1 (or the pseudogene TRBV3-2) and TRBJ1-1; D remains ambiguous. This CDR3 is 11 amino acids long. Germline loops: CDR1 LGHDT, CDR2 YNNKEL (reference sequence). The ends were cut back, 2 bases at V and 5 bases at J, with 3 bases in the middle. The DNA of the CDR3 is TGTGCCAGCAGCCAAATGACTGAAGCTTTCTTT. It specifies CASSQMTEAFF.

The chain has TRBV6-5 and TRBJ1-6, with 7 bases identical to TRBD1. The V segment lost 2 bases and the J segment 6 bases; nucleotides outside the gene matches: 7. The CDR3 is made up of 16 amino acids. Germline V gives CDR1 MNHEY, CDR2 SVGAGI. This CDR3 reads CASSYEGASGNSPLHF. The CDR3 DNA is TGTGCCAGCAGTTACGAGGGGGCATCTGGTAATTCACCCCTCCACTTT.

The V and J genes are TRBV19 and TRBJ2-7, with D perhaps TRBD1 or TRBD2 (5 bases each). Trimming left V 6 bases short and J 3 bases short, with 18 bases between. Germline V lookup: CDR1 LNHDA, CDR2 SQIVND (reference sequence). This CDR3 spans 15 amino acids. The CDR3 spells CASRGAGAVGYEQYF. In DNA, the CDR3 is TGTGCCAGTAGAGGTGCCGGGGCGGTGGGCTACGAGCAGTACTTC.

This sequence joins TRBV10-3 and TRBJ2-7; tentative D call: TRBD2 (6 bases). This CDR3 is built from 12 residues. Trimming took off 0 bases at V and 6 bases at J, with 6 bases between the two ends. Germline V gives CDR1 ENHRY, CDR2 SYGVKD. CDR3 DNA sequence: TGTGCCATCAGTGAGTCGGGAGGCGAGCAGTACTTC. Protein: CAISESGGEQYF.

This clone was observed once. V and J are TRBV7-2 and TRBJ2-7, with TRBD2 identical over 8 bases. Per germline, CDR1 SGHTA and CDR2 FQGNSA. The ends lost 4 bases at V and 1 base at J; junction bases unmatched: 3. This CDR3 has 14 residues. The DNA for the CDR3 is TGTGCCAGCAGCTCGGGCGGGGGGTCCTACGAGCAGTACTTC. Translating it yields CASSSGGGSYEQYF.

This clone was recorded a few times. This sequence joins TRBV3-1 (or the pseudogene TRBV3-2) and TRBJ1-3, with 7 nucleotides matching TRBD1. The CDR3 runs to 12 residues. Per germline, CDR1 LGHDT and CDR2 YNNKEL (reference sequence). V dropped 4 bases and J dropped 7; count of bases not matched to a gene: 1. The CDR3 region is CASSLQGNTIYF. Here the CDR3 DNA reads TGTGCCAGCAGCCTACAGGGGAACACCATATATTTT.

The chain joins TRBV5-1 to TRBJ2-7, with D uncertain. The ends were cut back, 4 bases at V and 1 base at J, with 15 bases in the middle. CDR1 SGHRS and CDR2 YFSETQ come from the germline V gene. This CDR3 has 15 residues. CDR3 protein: CASSPFPDASYEQYF. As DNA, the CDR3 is TGCGCCAGCAGCCCCTTCCCAGACGCATCCTACGAGCAGTACTTC.

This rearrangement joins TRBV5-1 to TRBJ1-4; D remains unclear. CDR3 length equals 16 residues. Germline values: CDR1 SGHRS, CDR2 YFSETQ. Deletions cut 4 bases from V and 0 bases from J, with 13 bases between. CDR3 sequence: CASSPGVGSTNEKLFF. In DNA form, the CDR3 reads TGCGCCAGCAGCCCCGGGGTGGGATCAACTAATGAAAAACTGTTTTTT.

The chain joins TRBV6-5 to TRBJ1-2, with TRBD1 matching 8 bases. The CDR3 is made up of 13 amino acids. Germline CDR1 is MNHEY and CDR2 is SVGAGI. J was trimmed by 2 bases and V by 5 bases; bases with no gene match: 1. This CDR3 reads CASSRTGNYGYTF. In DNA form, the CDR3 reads TGTGCCAGCAGTCGGACAGGGAACTATGGCTACACCTTC.